Each of the 30 T cell receptor beta chains below was sequenced from the same sample in a study of blood T cell repertoires in COVID-19. Clones were sequenced by immunoSEQ multiplex PCR, and TCRdb holds only the in-frame ones, with some missing. The profile covers 200,000 or so clones, with more than 75% appearing a single time and under 3.5% taken by the ten largest. Sequencing was performed on peripheral blood. The receptors originated from a man aged 50 or older who had recovered from COVID-19.

V and J are TRBV21-1 and TRBJ2-5; no check of the table's D call, TRBD2, against the DNA was made. TRBV21-1 is a pseudogene locus. CDR3 length: 14 residues. Written as DNA, the CDR3 is TGTGCCAGCACCTTTTGGAGGACCCAAGAGACCCAGTACTTC. This gives the protein CASTFWRTQETQYF.

The V gene is TRBV2, the J gene TRBJ2-1; 8 bases match TRBD1. The CDR3 spans 15 residues. Germline CDR1 is SNHLY and CDR2 is FYNNEI. V gave up 3 bases and J gave up 9 bases; unmatched junction bases: 10. In nucleotides, the CDR3 is TGTGCCAGCAGTGAGTTAGGAACAGGGGGTGGTGAGCAGTTCTTC. Its translation: CASSELGTGGGEQFF.

The J gene is TRBJ2-1, the V gene TRBV27, with 8 bases matching TRBD1. The ends lost 4 bases at V and 15 bases at J; junction bases unmatched: 11. CDR3 size: 13 residues. Germline V lookup: CDR1 MNHEY, CDR2 SMNVEV (reference sequence). CDR3 bases: TGTGCCAGCAGTTATGGACAGGGTCCTTCACGGTTCTTC. Amino acid sequence: CASSYGQGPSRFF.

The genes are TRBV5-6 and TRBJ2-3; possible D gene TRBD1, 5 bases. Trimming pared 0 bases from V and 7 bases from J, leaving 21 bases between. This CDR3 comprises 17 residues. Germline V gives CDR1 SGHDT, CDR2 YYEEEE. The CDR3 loop is CASSLAKWGSSPYTQYF. DNA of the CDR3: TGTGCCAGCAGCTTGGCCAAGTGGGGCAGCTCCCCTTATACGCAGTATTTT.

J is TRBJ2-7 and V is TRBV2; 7 positions match TRBD1. Germline CDR1 and CDR2: SNHLY and FYNNEI. This CDR3 region has 15 residues. Germline trimming cut 2 bases from V and 3 bases from J; bases unmatched to any gene: 7. CDR3 sequence: CASSENPRQGYEQYF. The CDR3 nucleotides are TGTGCCAGCAGTGAAAATCCGCGACAGGGCTACGAGCAGTACTTC.

Here the CDR3 reads CASRPGPGFFYEQYF. As DNA, the CDR3 is TGCGCCAGCAGACCAGGACCGGGGTTTTTCTACGAGCAGTACTTC. The rearrangement joins TRBV4-1 to TRBJ2-7; weak D call: TRBD2 (5 bases). Germline V CDR1 and CDR2: MGHRA, YSYEKL. CDR3 length equals 15 residues. V was shortened by 6 bases and J by 3 bases, with 18 bases between the two germline ends.

The chain employs TRBV2 and TRBJ1-1, with 7 positions matching TRBD1. This CDR3 has 16 amino acids. Germline V gives CDR1 SNHLY, CDR2 FYNNEI. Unmatched junction bases numbered 10, after V lost 6 bases and J lost 0 bases. CDR3 DNA: TGTGCCAGCAGCCCGAGGGGACAGACTATGAACACTGAAGCTTTCTTT. Amino acids: CASSPRGQTMNTEAFF.

This chain joins TRBV7-9 and TRBJ2-3; a possible D gene is TRBD1 (6 bases). V lost 6 bases to trimming and J lost 2 bases, with 12 bases between them. Looked up from germline, CDR1 is SEHNR and CDR2 is FQNEAQ (reference sequence). There are 14 residues in the CDR3. CDR3 coding DNA: TGTGCCAGCAGGAAGGACAGAAACACAGATACGCAGTATTTT. Translated, it gives CASRKDRNTDTQYF.

V gene TRBV20-1 combines with J gene TRBJ1-4; a possible D gene is TRBD1 (6 bases). The CDR3 contains 10 residues. The V gene lost 6 bases and the J gene lost 12 bases, with 11 bases spanning the gap. Germline CDR1 DFQATT, CDR2 SNEGSKA (reference sequence). CDR3 DNA sequence: TGCAGTGCAGGGGGTGGGGAACTGTTTTTT. This codes for CSAGGGELFF.

CDR3 sequence (DNA): TGTGCCAGTAGCATTCGGCCGGGACTAACCTACAATGAGCAGTTCTTC. Protein product: CASSIRPGLTYNEQFF. J is TRBJ2-1 and V is TRBV19; 7 bases match TRBD2. The CDR3 covers 16 residues. The J segment lost 2 bases and the V segment lost 6 bases, leaving 10 bases of the junction unmatched. The germline V gene encodes CDR1 LNHDA and CDR2 SQIVND (reference sequence).

The gene calls are TRBV28 and TRBJ2-6, with D possibly TRBD2 on 7 matching bases. Trimming shortened V by 5 bases and J by 4 bases, and 15 bases separated the two germline ends. The CDR3 runs 16 residues. Germline V lookup: CDR1 MDHEN, CDR2 SYDVKM. DNA for the CDR3: TGTGCCAGCAGTGGCAGGGGAGGGACCGGGGCCAACGTCCTGACTTTC. This codes for CASSGRGGTGANVLTF.

The rearrangement joins TRBV6-5 to TRBJ2-1; no reliable D call. V gave up 1 base and J gave up 5 bases, with 6 bases separating them. The CDR3 runs 13 residues. Germline V gene data show CDR1 as MNHEY and CDR2 as SVGAGI. The CDR3 region is CASSYYQDNEQFF. The CDR3 DNA reads as TGTGCCAGCAGTTACTACCAGGACAATGAGCAGTTCTTC.

The rearrangement joins TRBV19 to TRBJ2-2, with 9 bases that match TRBD2. CDR3 length equals 17 residues. Losses at the gene ends were 1 base for V and 4 bases for J; bases not matched to a gene: 7. Germline values: CDR1 LNHDA, CDR2 SQIVND (reference sequence). CDR3 sequence: CASSIVVAGDFTGELFF. The CDR3 coding sequence is TGTGCCAGTAGTATAGTCGTAGCGGGAGACTTCACCGGGGAGCTGTTTTTT. Full variable domain (remainder filled in from reference TRBV19 and TRBJ2-2): DGGITQSPKYLFRKEGQNVTLSCEQNLNHDAMYWYRQDPGQGLRLIYYSQIVNDFQKGDIAEGYSVSREKKESFPLTVTSAQKNPTAFYLCASSIVVAGDFTGELFFGEGSRLTVL.

The genes are TRBV7-8 and TRBJ1-6; no firm D call. Trimming removed 3 bases at V and 5 bases at J, with 8 bases between. The CDR3 has 14 amino acids. From germline, CDR1 is SGHVS and CDR2 FQNEAQ. The chain's CDR3 is CASSFVQHNSPLHF. In nucleotides, the CDR3 is TGTGCCAGCAGCTTTGTACAGCATAATTCACCCCTCCACTTT.

The chain employs TRBV20-1 and TRBJ2-7, with TRBD1 as a possible D gene (6 bases). This CDR3 contains 12 residues. V lost 3 bases, J lost 3 bases, and 9 bases lay in between. CDR1 is DFQATT and CDR2 is SNEGSKA in the germline V gene (reference sequence). CDR3 in amino acids: CSASTGSYEQYF. CDR3 bases: TGCAGTGCTAGTACAGGGAGCTACGAGCAGTACTTC.

The chain joins TRBV5-1 to TRBJ2-1; TRBD2 agrees at 13 bases. The CDR3 sequence is 16 residues long. J gave up 4 bases and V 4 bases, and 5 bases lay outside the gene matches. CDR1 SGHRS and CDR2 YFSETQ come from the germline V gene. CDR3 in DNA: TGCGCCAGCAGCGTACTAGCGGGAGGGCCTTACAATGAGCAGTTCTTC. It codes for CASSVLAGGPYNEQFF.

The rearrangement links TRBV27 to TRBJ2-7, with D maybe TRBD2 (6 bases). The CDR3 sequence is 13 residues long. CDR1 and CDR2 (germline): MNHEY, SMNVEV (reference sequence). The V end lost 5 bases, the J end lost 9 bases, and 17 bases lay between the germline ends. For the CDR3, the DNA is TGTGCCAGCAGTCGACTAGTTAATAGCGGGCAGTACTTC. It codes for CASSRLVNSGQYF.

The chain combines TRBV5-1 with TRBJ1-3; D call uncertain. Trimming removed 4 bases from V and 0 bases from J, with 11 bases in between. CDR3 size: 15 residues. Germline V gives CDR1 SGHRS, CDR2 YFSETQ. CDR3 loop: CASSGGRDSGNTIYF. In DNA, the CDR3 is TGCGCCAGCAGCGGAGGTCGGGACTCTGGAAACACCATATATTTT.

CDR3: CASRPGTGGLITQETQYF. The DNA for the CDR3 is TGCGCCAGCAGACCTGGGACAGGAGGATTAATAACGCAAGAGACCCAGTACTTC. The J gene is TRBJ2-5, the V gene TRBV5-1; 8 bases align to TRBD1. Germline V gives CDR1 SGHRS, CDR2 YFSETQ. The length of the CDR3 is 18 residues. Trimming took 5 bases from V and 2 from J; bases not matched to a gene: 17.

The chain combines TRBV19 with TRBJ2-3; no reliable D call. Germline CDR1 reads LNHDA; CDR2 reads SQIVND (reference sequence). Deletions cut 6 bases from V and 3 bases from J, with 7 bases between. The CDR3 covers 12 residues. In DNA form, the CDR3 reads TGTGCCAGTAGCCAACTGACAGATACGCAGTATTTT. Its protein product is CASSQLTDTQYF. Variable domain in full (rest from reference TRBV19 and TRBJ2-3): DGGITQSPKYLFRKEGQNVTLSCEQNLNHDAMYWYRQDPGQGLRLIYYSQIVNDFQKGDIAEGYSVSREKKESFPLTVTSAQKNPTAFYLCASSQLTDTQYFGPGTRLTVL.

The chain is built from TRBV5-1 and TRBJ2-7; 15 bases line up with TRBD2. The CDR3 has 19 amino acids. The germline CDR1 and CDR2 sequences are SGHRS and YFSETQ. The trim removed 3 bases at V and 5 bases at J, leaving 15 bases unmatched. The CDR3 region has the DNA TGCGCCAGCAGCTCATTCGGACTAGCGGGAGGGCCGAAGAACCACGAGCAGTACTTC. Translating gives CASSSFGLAGGPKNHEQYF.

The chain couples TRBV20-1 to TRBJ2-1, with a tentative D call TRBD1 (5 bases). V lost 3 bases, J lost 4 bases, and 13 bases lay in between. Germline values: CDR1 DFQATT, CDR2 SNEGSKA (reference sequence). This CDR3 spans 14 amino acids. In nucleotides, the CDR3 is TGCAGTGCTAGTTCTGACAGACAATACAATGAGCAGTTCTTC. It yields the protein CSASSDRQYNEQFF.

The gene calls are TRBV5-6 and TRBJ1-2; TRBD1 matches at 9 bases. Trimming cost V 4 bases and J 5 bases; bases outside gene matches: 3. The germline gives CDR1 SGHDT, CDR2 YYEEEE. The CDR3 sequence is 13 residues long. CDR3: CASSPGQGYGYTF. CDR3 bases: TGTGCCAGCAGCCCCGGACAGGGGTATGGCTACACCTTC.

V usage is TRBV5-1 and J usage is TRBJ2-7; D ambiguous. Trimming cost V 2 bases and J 3 bases, with 9 bases left between them. This CDR3 contains 13 residues. In germline, CDR1 is SGHRS, CDR2 YFSETQ. CDR3 protein: CASSLVVSYEQYF. The CDR3 DNA is TGCGCCAGCAGCTTAGTCGTGAGCTACGAGCAGTACTTC. Full variable domain (rest looked up from reference TRBV5-1 and TRBJ2-7): KAGVTQTPRYLIKTRGQQVTLSCSPISGHRSVSWYQQTPGQGLQFLFEYFSETQRNKGNFPGRFSGRQFSNSRSEMNVSTLELGDSALYLCASSLVVSYEQYFGPGTRLTVT.

The chain uses TRBV5-1 and TRBJ2-1, with TRBD1 matching over 8 bases. Germline values: CDR1 SGHRS, CDR2 YFSETQ. CDR3 length: 17 amino acids. V shed 6 bases and J 2 bases; nucleotides not matched to a gene: 13. This CDR3 reads CASNRGQGGGPYNEQFF. In nucleotides, the CDR3 is TGCGCCAGCAACCGAGGACAGGGTGGCGGGCCCTACAATGAGCAGTTCTTC.

The chain recombines TRBV28 with TRBJ1-5, with a weak D call TRBD1 (5 bases). From germline, CDR1 is MDHEN and CDR2 SYDVKM. There are 14 residues in the CDR3. The V gene lost 7 bases and the J gene lost 0 bases, with 10 bases spanning the gap. CDR3 region: CASKGRHSNQPQHF. In DNA form, the CDR3 reads TGTGCCAGCAAGGGGAGGCATAGCAATCAGCCCCAGCATTTT.

The chain carries TRBV19 and TRBJ2-7; 7 nucleotides agree with TRBD1. There are 15 residues in the CDR3. After removal of 6 bases from V and 3 bases from J, the junction contained 11 bases not matched to a gene. CDR1 and CDR2 from the germline V gene are LNHDA and SQIVND (reference sequence). The CDR3 region has the DNA TGTGCCAGTAGCTCCTCGGGCGCAGGGGGCTACGAGCAGTACTTC. This translates into CASSSSGAGGYEQYF.

This chain uses TRBV10-1 with TRBJ1-2, with TRBD1 identical over 9 bases. Germline assignment: CDR1 WNHNN and CDR2 SYGVQD (reference sequence). The trim removed 5 bases at V and 6 bases at J, leaving 4 bases unmatched. The CDR3 covers 13 residues. This CDR3 is CASSIGTGHGYTF. The CDR3 DNA follows: TGCGCCAGCAGTATTGGGACAGGGCATGGCTACACCTTC.

This rearrangement joins TRBV27 to TRBJ2-7, with 11 bases aligning to TRBD2. The CDR3 spans 15 residues. Germline CDR1 MNHEY, CDR2 SMNVEV (reference sequence). Losses at the gene ends were 7 bases for V and 7 bases for J; bases not matched to a gene: 12. The CDR3 coding sequence is TGTGCCAGCACTAAAATAGCGGGAGGGCGGAGGGAGCAGTACTTC. Residues: CASTKIAGGRREQYF.

V and J are TRBV11-2 and TRBJ1-3, with 11 bases matching TRBD1. CDR3 length: 16 residues. V gave up 4 bases and J gave up 1 base; unmatched junction bases: 3. Germline V gives CDR1 SGHAT, CDR2 FQNNGV. This CDR3 reads CASSSRDRGSGNTIYF. The CDR3 nucleotides read TGTGCCAGCAGCTCCAGGGACAGGGGGTCTGGAAACACCATATATTTT.